This entry lists 14 T cell receptor beta chains sequenced from one sample in a study of cytomegalovirus exposure and HLA in healthy donors. The PCR had 60 Vbeta and 13 Jbeta primers. Libraries were prepared by immunoSEQ multiplex PCR; TCRdb keeps only in-frame clonotypes and omits some of them. Counted here are nearly 95,000 clones, less than 65% occurring once; the ten biggest clones make up around 6.6%. Source material: PBMCs. The receptors stem from a woman aged 25 to 39 in good health and CMV-seronegative.

This chain uses TRBV5-1 with TRBJ1-2, with 7 bases that match TRBD1. Germline CDR1 reads SGHRS; CDR2 reads YFSETQ. The trim removed 1 base at V and 6 bases at J, leaving 3 bases unmatched. The CDR3 covers 13 residues. In DNA form, the CDR3 reads TGCGCCAGCAGCTTGATTGGGACAGATGGCTACACCTTC. The encoded protein is CASSLIGTDGYTF.

This chain joins TRBV6-1 and TRBJ1-2; no definite D call. There are 11 residues in the CDR3. Germline-derived CDR1 and CDR2 are MNHNS and SASEGT. The V end was cut by 11 bases, the J end by 1 base, with 8 bases between. In DNA, the CDR3 is TGTGCCGTGCGGGATAACTATGGCTACACCTTC. Translated, it gives CAVRDNYGYTF.

There are a few counts of this clone. V and J are TRBV9 and TRBJ2-3; D not certain. The germline V and J ends were trimmed by 0 bases and 5 bases, with 13 bases remaining between them. This CDR3 has 15 residues. Germline V gene data show CDR1 as SGDLS and CDR2 as YYNGEE. The DNA of the CDR3 is TGTGCCAGCAGCGTAGGCCCCCTAGTTGTAGATACGCAGTATTTT. Protein sequence: CASSVGPLVVDTQYF.

This clone was found a few times. The chain couples TRBV5-4 to TRBJ2-3; 13 bases are a match to TRBD2. The ends lost 1 base at V and 11 bases at J; junction bases unmatched: 10. This CDR3 region has 16 residues. CDR1 and CDR2 (germline): SGHNT, YYREEE (reference sequence). The CDR3 loop is CASSLRLGLAGVQQYF. Written as DNA, the CDR3 is TGTGCCAGCAGCTTGAGACTCGGACTAGCGGGGGTCCAGCAGTATTTT.

The chain links TRBV7-3 to TRBJ2-1; maybe TRBD2 (6 bases). The CDR3 has 15 residues. The ends were cut back, 4 bases at V and 2 bases at J, with 12 bases in the middle. Germline assignment: CDR1 SGHTA and CDR2 FQGTGA. CDR3 bases: TGTGCCAGCAGCTCGATCGCGGGACCCTACAATGAGCAGTTCTTC. This translates into CASSSIAGPYNEQFF. Supplemented by reference TRBV7-3 and TRBJ2-1, the full variable domain reads GAGVSQTPSNKVTEKGKYVELRCDPISGHTALYWYRQSLGQGPEFLIYFQGTGAADDSGLPNDRFFAVRPEGSVSTLKIQRTERGDSAVYLCASSSIAGPYNEQFFGPGTRLTVL.

This clone showed up just a few times. This sequence joins TRBV30 and TRBJ2-7; D call uncertain. V lost 1 base to trimming and J lost 6 bases, with 7 bases between them. CDR1 is GTSNPN and CDR2 is SVGIG in the germline V gene (reference sequence). The CDR3 length is 11 residues. CDR3 sequence: CAWSGGGEQYF. As DNA, the CDR3 is TGTGCCTGGAGTGGAGGCGGCGAGCAGTACTTC.

This chain connects TRBV9 to TRBJ2-7; tentatively, D is TRBD1 (5 bases). The CDR3 runs to 12 residues. Germline values: CDR1 SGDLS, CDR2 YYNGEE. V was cut by 3 bases and J by 1 base, with 5 bases left in between. The CDR3 sequence: CASSGQSYEQYF. In nucleotides, the CDR3 is TGTGCCAGCAGCGGACAGTCCTACGAGCAGTACTTC.

V usage is TRBV5-1 and J usage is TRBJ2-7; the D gene is possibly TRBD1 (6 bases). V shed 4 bases and J shed 2 bases, with 16 bases lying between them. Per germline, CDR1 SGHRS and CDR2 YFSETQ. The CDR3 spans 15 residues. CDR3 sequence reads: CASSPDDRLTYEQYF. CDR3 sequence (DNA): TGCGCCAGCAGCCCAGACGACAGGTTAACCTACGAGCAGTACTTC. Full variable domain (missing parts from reference TRBV5-1 and TRBJ2-7): KAGVTQTPRYLIKTRGQQVTLSCSPISGHRSVSWYQQTPGQGLQFLFEYFSETQRNKGNFPGRFSGRQFSNSRSEMNVSTLELGDSALYLCASSPDDRLTYEQYFGPGTRLTVT.

The genes are TRBV7-9 and TRBJ2-7, with TRBD2 matching 10 bases. This CDR3 has 14 residues. From germline, CDR1 is SEHNR and CDR2 FQNEAQ (reference sequence). J was trimmed by 6 bases and V by 1 base; bases with no gene match: 3. This CDR3 is CASSLGLAGAEQYF. As DNA, the CDR3 is TGTGCCAGCAGCTTAGGGCTAGCGGGAGCCGAGCAGTACTTC.

V gene TRBV6-5 combines with J gene TRBJ2-2; 8 bases are shared with TRBD2. The length of the CDR3 is 14 residues. Germline-derived CDR1 and CDR2 are MNHEY and SVGAGI. The V and J ends lost 2 bases and 7 bases, in that order; junction bases with no gene match: 3. DNA of the CDR3: TGTGCCAGCAGTTACCGGGGACTAGTCGGGGAGCTGTTTTTT. This encodes CASSYRGLVGELFF.

V gene TRBV29-1 combines with J gene TRBJ2-7, with 8 positions matching TRBD2. Germline-derived CDR1 and CDR2 are SQVTM and ANQGSEA. The CDR3 sequence is 13 residues long. The V segment lost 6 bases and the J segment 5 bases; nucleotides outside the gene matches: 9. CDR3 in amino acids: CSVERSGIHEQYF. The DNA of the CDR3 is TGCAGCGTGGAGCGTAGCGGGATTCACGAGCAGTACTTC.

This rearrangement joins TRBV9 to TRBJ2-1; maybe TRBD1 (5 bases). V gave up 0 bases and J gave up 0 bases, with 7 bases separating them. CDR3 length equals 15 residues. CDR1 SGDLS and CDR2 YYNGEE come from the germline V gene. The CDR3 region has the DNA TGTGCCAGCAGCGTAGGGGGCAACTCCTACAATGAGCAGTTCTTC. Encoded protein: CASSVGGNSYNEQFF.

The chain employs TRBV7-2 and TRBJ2-7, with TRBD1 matching over 8 bases. Trimming removed 4 bases from V and 4 bases from J; junction bases left unmatched: 6. This CDR3 contains 14 residues. CDR1 is SGHTA, CDR2 FQGNSA, per germline. This CDR3 is CASSSYRGTYEQYF. The CDR3 DNA is TGTGCCAGCAGCTCTTACAGGGGGACGTACGAGCAGTACTTC.

V usage is TRBV2 and J usage is TRBJ1-6; tentatively, D is TRBD1 (6 bases). V lost 1 base and J lost 5, with 9 bases in between. The germline V gene has CDR1 SNHLY and CDR2 FYNNEI. The CDR3 is 15 residues long. The CDR3 coding sequence is TGTGCCAGCAGTGAAGAGGGGGGGAATAATTCACCCCTCCACTTT. The encoded protein is CASSEEGGNNSPLHF.